This T cell receptor beta chain was sequenced for a study of regulatory T cells in long-lasting Graves disease. Study-wide results and caveats: Owing to a sample size that was small, accuracy may have been reduced. Exclusively peripheral blood, rather than thyroid tissue, was studied.

This clonotype was detected many times. Antigen unknown. This CDR3 is 13 amino acids long. The germline V gene has CDR1 SNHLY and CDR2 FYNNEI. The trim removed 6 bases at V and 7 bases at J, leaving 8 bases unmatched. iRepertoire HTBI primers and Arm-PCR of CDR3 regions built TCR beta libraries. MiXCR was run by TCRdb on the multiplex PCR reads, yielding one entry per CDR3 protein. Here the sample spans over 500,000 distinct CDR3 sequences, roughly 16% being singletons. Time point given: newly diagnosed GD, antithyroid drugs for less than 3 months. Preparation of the TCR library used RNA extracted from PBMCs. These data were also reused for a study on T cells in Graves' hyperthyroidism and ophthalmopathy. Turning to that study: The definition of stable Graves' hyperthyroidism was no ophthalmopathy progression within 18 months. Diagnoses rested on clinical symptoms, serum thyroxine and TRAb, thyroid ultrasound and orbital computed tomography.

This sequence joins TRBV2 and TRBJ1-1; 7 positions match TRBD1. This receptor was identified in a young woman with Graves disease. The sequencing here drew on peripheral blood mononuclear cells (PBMCs), taken at new diagnosis, from a patient treated with antithyroid drugs. CDR3 coding DNA: TGTGCCAGCAGCTTGTACAGGGGAGGTGAAGCTTTCTTT. It specifies CASSLYRGGEAFF.